The T cell receptor (beta chain) described here comes from a study of metastatic and nonmetastatic thyroid tumors. Prior to thyroid surgery, none of the patients had received any treatment. V lost 5 bases to trimming and J lost 6 bases, with 10 bases between them. Germline loops: CDR1 GTSNPN, CDR2 SVGIG (reference sequence). CDR3 length: 12 amino acids. As handled by the study authors: CDR3 was compared across clinicopathological groups, and the resulting differences were used to build a distant-metastasis classifier for papillary thyroid cancer. With MiXCR, TCRdb called clones anew from the PCR reads. The V and J calls shown here were made by TCRdb, not taken from the authors' results. The sample contains roughly 4,700 clones, 25% to 30% of which appear only once.

The chain links TRBV30 to TRBJ1-4; D not resolved. The sequenced material came from adjacent normal tissue. The source of this sequence is a female donor with papillary thyroid cancer or a benign thyroid nodule (not recorded which). Some clones in this sample may be carry-over from other donors' samples. This chain's CDR3 is CAWQDSDEKLFF. CDR3 nucleotides: TGTGCCTGGCAGGACTCGGATGAAAAACTGTTTTTT.